This T cell receptor (beta chain) was recorded in a study of blood T cells in healthy people across ages. This clonotype has a count of ten or more. This CDR3 has 14 residues. V was clipped by 0 bases and J by 11 bases, with 15 bases between them. Germline CDR1 is SGHRS and CDR2 is YFSETQ. Together with a sample-barcoded 5' primer, a J-beta primer mix was included in a second PCR lasting 7 to 11 cycles. TCRdb reprocessed the 5' RACE reads via MiXCR and lists one record per CDR3 protein. The table includes roughly 700,000 distinct CDR3 sequences, about 30% detected once. V usage is TRBV5-1 and J usage is TRBJ2-4; D is undetermined. The specimen sequenced was blood. This TCR derives from a woman aged 80 or over in good health. Here the CDR3 reads CASSLALGSAFQYF. In DNA form, the CDR3 reads TGCGCCAGCAGCTTGGCCTTAGGAAGCGCCTTTCAGTACTTC. Based on the CDR3 plus reference TRBV5-1 and TRBJ2-4, the full variable domain is KAGVTQTPRYLIKTRGQQVTLSCSPISGHRSVSWYQQTPGQGLQFLFEYFSETQRNKGNFPGRFSGRQFSNSRSEMNVSTLELGDSALYLCASSLALGSAFQYFGAGTRLSVL.